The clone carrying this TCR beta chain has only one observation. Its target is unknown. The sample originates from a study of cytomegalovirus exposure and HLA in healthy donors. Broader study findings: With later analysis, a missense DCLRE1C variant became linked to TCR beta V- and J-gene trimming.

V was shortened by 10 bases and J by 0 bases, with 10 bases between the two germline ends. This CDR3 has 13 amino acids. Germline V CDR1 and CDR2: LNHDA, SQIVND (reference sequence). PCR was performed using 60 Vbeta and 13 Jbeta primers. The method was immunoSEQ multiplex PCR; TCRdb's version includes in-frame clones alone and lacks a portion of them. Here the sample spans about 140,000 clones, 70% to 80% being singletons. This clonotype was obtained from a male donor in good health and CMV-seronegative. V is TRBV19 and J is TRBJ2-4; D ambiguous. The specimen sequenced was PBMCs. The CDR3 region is CATHSVAKNIQYF. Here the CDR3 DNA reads TGTGCCACCCACAGTGTAGCCAAAAACATTCAGTACTTC.